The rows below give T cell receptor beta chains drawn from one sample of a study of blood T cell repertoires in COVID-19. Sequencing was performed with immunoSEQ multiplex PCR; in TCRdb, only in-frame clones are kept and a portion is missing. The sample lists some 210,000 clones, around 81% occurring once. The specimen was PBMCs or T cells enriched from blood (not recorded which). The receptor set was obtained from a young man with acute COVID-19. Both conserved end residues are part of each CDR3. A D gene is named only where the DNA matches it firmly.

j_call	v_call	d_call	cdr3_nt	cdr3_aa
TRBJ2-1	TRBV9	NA	TGTGCCAGCAGCGTAGGGCCCCTCGTGGTGGCTGAGCAGTTCTTC	CASSVGPLVVAEQFF
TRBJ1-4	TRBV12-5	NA	TGTGCTAGTGCCGAGGGAGGGGCACATAATGAAAAACTGTTTTTT	CASAEGGAHNEKLFF
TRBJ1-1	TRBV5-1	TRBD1	TGCGCCAGCAGCTCGGGGGACAGGGGGAACACTGAAGCTTTCTTT	CASSSGDRGNTEAFF
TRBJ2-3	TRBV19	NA	TGTGCCAGTAGCCTCACGGCAGGGTTAGGAACGCAGTATTTT	CASSLTAGLGTQYF
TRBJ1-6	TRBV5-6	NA	TGTGCCAGCAGCTTGGCGCAGTCACCCCTCCACTTT	CASSLAQSPLHF
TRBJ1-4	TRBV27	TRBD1	TGTGCCAGCAGTGTCACCCGGGACAGGGACCTGTTTTTT	CASSVTRDRDLFF
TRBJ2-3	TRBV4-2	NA	TGTGCCAGCAGCCAAGAGAGGGGGGGCCCCCCAGATACGCAGTATTTT	CASSQERGGPPDTQYF
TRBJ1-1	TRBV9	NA	TGTGCCAGCAGCGTAGCTGGAAGAGTGAGGGTTGCTTTCTTT	CASSVAGRVRVAFF
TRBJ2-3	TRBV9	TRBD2	TGTGCCAGCAGCGTAGTGGGTAGCGGGGTGGCAGATACGCAGTATTTT	CASSVVGSGVADTQYF
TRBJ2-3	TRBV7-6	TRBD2	TGTGCCAGCAGCTTAGTAGCGGGGGTGACAGATACGCAGTATTTT	CASSLVAGVTDTQYF
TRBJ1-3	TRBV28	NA	TGTGCCAGCAGTTTTGGACTCGGTGGAAACACCATATATTTT	CASSFGLGGNTIYF
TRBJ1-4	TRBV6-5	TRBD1	TGTGCCAGCAAGACAGGGAGTCTACCTAATGAAAAACTGTTTTTT	CASKTGSLPNEKLFF
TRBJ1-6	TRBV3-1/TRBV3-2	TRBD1	TGTGCCAGCAGCCGACAGGGGGTTTCACCCCTCCACTTT	CASSRQGVSPLHF
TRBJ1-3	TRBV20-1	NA	TGCAGTGCTAGTCAGGGAAACACCATATATTTT	CSASQGNTIYF